This T cell receptor beta chain was sequenced for a study of blood T cell repertoires in COVID-19. Across the whole study: From the United States, Italy and Spain came samples of acute and convalescent COVID-19. Sample material is recorded as cDNA or gDNA derived from T cells, B-cell-depleted T cells, or PBMCs.

Produced via immunoSEQ multiplex PCR; TCRdb's table is partial and in-frame only. The sample consists of about 110,000 clones, approximately 65% of them appearing once. This CDR3 has 17 residues. V trimming: 5 bases; J trimming: 1 base; junction bases outside the gene matches: 4. Per germline, CDR1 MNHEY and CDR2 SMNVEV (reference sequence). This chain links TRBV27 with TRBJ1-6, with 11 positions matching TRBD1. What was sequenced was peripheral blood. This receptor was obtained from a woman in her sixties or seventies with acute or convalescent COVID-19. Here the CDR3 reads CASSRGQGASYNSPLHF. The DNA of the CDR3 is TGTGCCAGCAGTAGAGGACAGGGGGCTTCCTATAATTCACCCCTCCACTTT.